This T cell receptor beta chain emerged from a study of blood T cells in healthy people across ages. V lost 4 bases to trimming and J lost 4 bases; unmatched junction nucleotides: 10. In germline, CDR1 is SQVTM, CDR2 ANQGSEA. The CDR3 covers 15 residues. A second PCR, run for roughly 7 to 12 cycles, used a sample-barcoded 5' primer plus a J-beta primer mix. A single record per CDR3 protein comes from TCRdb applying MiXCR to the 5' RACE reads. The table records 1,300,000 or so distinct CDR3 sequences, approximately 60% of them present only once. Material: blood. The receptor comes from a man between 18 and 35 years old in good health. The chain recombines TRBV29-1 with TRBJ1-1; 9 nucleotides match TRBD1. CDR3: CSVVLWGQGTTEAFF. Here the CDR3 DNA reads TGCAGCGTTGTCCTTTGGGGACAGGGCACCACTGAAGCTTTCTTT.